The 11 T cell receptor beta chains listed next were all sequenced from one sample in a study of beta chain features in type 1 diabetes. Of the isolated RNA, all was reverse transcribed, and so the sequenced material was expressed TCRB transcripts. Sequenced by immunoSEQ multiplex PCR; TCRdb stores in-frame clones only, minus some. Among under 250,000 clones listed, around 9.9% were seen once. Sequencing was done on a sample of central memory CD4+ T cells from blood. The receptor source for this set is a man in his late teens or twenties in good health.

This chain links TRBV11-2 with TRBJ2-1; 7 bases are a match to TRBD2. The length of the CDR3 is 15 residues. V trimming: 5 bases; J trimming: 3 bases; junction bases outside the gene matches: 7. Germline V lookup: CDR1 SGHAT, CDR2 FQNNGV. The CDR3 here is CASSRSGMFYNEQFF. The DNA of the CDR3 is TGTGCCAGCAGCAGGAGCGGGATGTTCTACAATGAGCAGTTCTTC.

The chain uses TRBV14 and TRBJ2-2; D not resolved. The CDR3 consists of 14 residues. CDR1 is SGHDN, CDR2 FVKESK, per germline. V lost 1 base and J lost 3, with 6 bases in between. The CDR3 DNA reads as TGTGCCAGCAGCCAAGGACGGTACACCGGGGAGCTGTTTTTT. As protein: CASSQGRYTGELFF.

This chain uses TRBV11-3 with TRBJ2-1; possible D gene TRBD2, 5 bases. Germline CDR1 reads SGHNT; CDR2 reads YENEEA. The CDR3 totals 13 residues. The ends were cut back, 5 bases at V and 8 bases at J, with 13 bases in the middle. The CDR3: CASSGLARDEQFF. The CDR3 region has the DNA TGTGCCAGCAGCGGACTGGCACGAGATGAGCAGTTCTTC.

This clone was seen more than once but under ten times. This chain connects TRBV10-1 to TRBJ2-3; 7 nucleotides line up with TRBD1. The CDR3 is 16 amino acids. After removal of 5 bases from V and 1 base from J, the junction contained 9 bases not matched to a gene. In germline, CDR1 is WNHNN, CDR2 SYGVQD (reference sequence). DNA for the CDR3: TGCGCCAGCAGTCGGGACAGCTATAGAGGCACAGATACGCAGTATTTT. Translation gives CASSRDSYRGTDTQYF.

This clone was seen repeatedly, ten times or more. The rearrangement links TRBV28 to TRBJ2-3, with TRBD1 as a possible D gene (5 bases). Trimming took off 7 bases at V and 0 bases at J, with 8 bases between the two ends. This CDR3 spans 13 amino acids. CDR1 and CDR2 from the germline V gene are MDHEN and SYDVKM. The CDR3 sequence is CASTDRSTDTQYF. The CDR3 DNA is TGTGCCAGCACCGACAGAAGCACAGATACGCAGTATTTT. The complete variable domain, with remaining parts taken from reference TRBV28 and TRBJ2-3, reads DVKVTQSSRYLVKRTGEKVFLECVQDMDHENMFWYRQDPGLGLRLIYFSYDVKMKEKGDIPEGYSVSREKKERFSLILESASTNQTSMYLCASTDRSTDTQYFGPGTRLTVL.

This CDR3 is CAWSEGAYTGELFF. The CDR3 region has the DNA TGTGCCTGGAGTGAGGGGGCGTACACCGGGGAGCTGTTTTTT. The chain recombines TRBV30 with TRBJ2-2, with TRBD1 matching over 7 bases. The CDR3 contains 14 residues. The germline V gene encodes CDR1 GTSNPN and CDR2 SVGIG (reference sequence). Trimming removed 1 base from V and 3 bases from J; junction bases left unmatched: 2. The full variable domain, rest sourced from reference TRBV30 and TRBJ2-2, is SQTIHQWPATLVQPVGSPLSLECTVEGTSNPNLYWYRQAAGRGLQLLFYSVGIGQISSEVPQNLSASRPQDRQFILSSKKLLLSDSGFYLCAWSEGAYTGELFFGEGSRLTVL.

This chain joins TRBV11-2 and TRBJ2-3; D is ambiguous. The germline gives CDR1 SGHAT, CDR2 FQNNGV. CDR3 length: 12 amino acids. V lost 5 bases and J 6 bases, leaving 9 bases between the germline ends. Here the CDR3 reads CASSTAGDTQYF. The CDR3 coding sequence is TGTGCCAGCAGCACGGCCGGGGATACGCAGTATTTT.

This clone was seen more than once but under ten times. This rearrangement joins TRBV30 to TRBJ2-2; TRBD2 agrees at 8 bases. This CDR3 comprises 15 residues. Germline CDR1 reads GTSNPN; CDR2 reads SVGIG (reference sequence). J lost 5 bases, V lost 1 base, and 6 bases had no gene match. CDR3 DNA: TGTGCCTGGAGTGCTTACGGGAGGGGAACCGGGGAGCTGTTTTTT. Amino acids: CAWSAYGRGTGELFF.

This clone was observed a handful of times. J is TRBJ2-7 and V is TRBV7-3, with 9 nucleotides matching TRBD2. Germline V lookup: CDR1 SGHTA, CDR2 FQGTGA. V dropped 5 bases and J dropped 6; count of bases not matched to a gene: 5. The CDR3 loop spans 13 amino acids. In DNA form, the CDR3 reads TGTGCCAGCAGCCCGGGACTAGCCTCCGAGCAGTACTTC. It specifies CASSPGLASEQYF.

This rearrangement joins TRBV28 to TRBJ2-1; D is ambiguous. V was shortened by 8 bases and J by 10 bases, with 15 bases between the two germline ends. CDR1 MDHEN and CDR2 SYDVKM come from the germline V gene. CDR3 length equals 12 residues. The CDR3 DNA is TGTGCCAGCCAAGACACAACCAGAGAGCAGTTCTTC. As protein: CASQDTTREQFF.

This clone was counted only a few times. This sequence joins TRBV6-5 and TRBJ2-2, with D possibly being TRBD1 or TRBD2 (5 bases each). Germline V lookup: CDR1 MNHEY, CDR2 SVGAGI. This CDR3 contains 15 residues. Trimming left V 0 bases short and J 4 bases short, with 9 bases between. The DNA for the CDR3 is TGTGCCAGCAGTTACTCGTCGGGGCCCACCGGGGAGCTGTTTTTT. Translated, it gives CASSYSSGPTGELFF.